What follows describes a single T cell receptor beta chain. Its specificity is not known. Germline V gene lookup returns CDR1 MDHEN and CDR2 SYDVKM. This CDR3 is 14 amino acids long. It was by 5' RACE with UMI labels that the TRB cDNA libraries were prepared. Reanalyzing the 5' RACE reads, TCRdb keeps one entry per CDR3 protein, without DNA. Its table lists 70,000 to 100,000 distinct CDR3 sequences. These data come from a study of CXCR3-negative and CXCR3-positive naive CD8 T cells. Overall study findings and caveats: Naive subsets expressed similar surface CD5; TRB CDR3 features served to infer TCR strength.

This chain uses TRBV28 with TRBJ2-7. The receptor was isolated from a human donor in good health. Some clones in this sample may be carry-over from other donors' samples. Source material: naive CXCR3- CD8+ T cells from blood. Subset in this sample: CD45RO-CCR7+CD27+CD95- naive CD8+ T cells lacking CXCR3 (TNR3-). The CDR3 is CASSPHSSSYEQYF.